The source of this TCR beta chain is a study of blood T cell repertoires in COVID-19. On the study more broadly: Samples representing acute and convalescent COVID-19 were sourced from the United States, Italy and Spain. The analysed material was cDNA or gDNA that came from T cells, B-cell-depleted T cells, or PBMCs.

Patients of the Seattle cohort, enrolled during active infection, were followed longitudinally. Original handling: Estimates of nucleated cell counts were drawn from the amplification of reference gene primers. Using immunoSEQ multiplex PCR, the repertoire was profiled, and TCRdb retains in-frame clones only, with some absent. V and J calls and clone size are those listed in that table; D and trimming were worked out from the DNA. Of tens of thousands of clones listed, about four fifths are singletons. V gave up 4 bases and J gave up 0 bases; unmatched junction bases: 5. Looked up from germline, CDR1 is SGDLS and CDR2 is YYNGEE. The CDR3 has 17 amino acids.

Sequenced material: peripheral blood. This clonotype was sampled from an elderly man with COVID-19, enrolled during active disease. The chain employs TRBV9 and TRBJ2-1; TRBD2 matches 12 bases. The CDR3 reads CASSPRLAGDSYNEQFF. In DNA, the CDR3 is TGTGCCAGCAGCCCTAGACTAGCGGGAGACTCCTACAATGAGCAGTTCTTC.